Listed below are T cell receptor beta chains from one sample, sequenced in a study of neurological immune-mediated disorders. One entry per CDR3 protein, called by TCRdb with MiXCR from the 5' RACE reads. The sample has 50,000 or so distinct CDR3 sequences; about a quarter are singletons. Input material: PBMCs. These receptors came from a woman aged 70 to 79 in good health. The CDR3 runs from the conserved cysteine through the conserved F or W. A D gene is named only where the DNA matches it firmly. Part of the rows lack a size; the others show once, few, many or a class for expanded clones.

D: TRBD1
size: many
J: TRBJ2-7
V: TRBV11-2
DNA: TGTGCCAGCAGCTTAGGGGCCCGACAGGGGGTCGAGCAGTACTTC
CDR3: CASSLGARQGVEQYF

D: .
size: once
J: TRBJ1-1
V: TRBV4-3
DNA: TGCGCCAGCAGCCAAGAAAGCTCCCTTAACACTGAAGCTTTCTTT
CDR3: CASSQESSLNTEAFF

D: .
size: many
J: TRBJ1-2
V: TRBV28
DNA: TGTGCCAGCAGGTTCCCGGGCTGGTATGGCTACACCTTC
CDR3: CASRFPGWYGYTF

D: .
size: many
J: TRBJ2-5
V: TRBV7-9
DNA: TGTGCCAGCTCTCCAGGACTCGGTGGCTTGACCCAGTACTTC
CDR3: CASSPGLGGLTQYF

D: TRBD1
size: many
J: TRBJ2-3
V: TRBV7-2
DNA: TGTGCCAGCAGTCGGACAGGGAGCACAGATACGCAGTATTTT
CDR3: CASSRTGSTDTQYF

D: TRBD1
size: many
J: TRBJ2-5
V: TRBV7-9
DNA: TGTGCCAGCAGCCCAGGGACAGGGGCATTAGAGACCCAGTACTTC
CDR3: CASSPGTGALETQYF

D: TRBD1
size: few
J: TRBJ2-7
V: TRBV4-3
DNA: TGCGCCAGCAGCACTCGGACAGGGTACTACGAGCAGTACTTC
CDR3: CASSTRTGYYEQYF

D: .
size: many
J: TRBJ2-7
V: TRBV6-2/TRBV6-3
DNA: TGTGCCAGCAGTTACTCGCGCCTAGCGATTAACTACGAGCAGTACTTC
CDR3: CASSYSRLAINYEQYF

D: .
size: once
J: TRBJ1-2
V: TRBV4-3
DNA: TGCGCCAGCAGACAAGTGGCAGGGGCTAACTATGGCTACACCTTC
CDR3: CASRQVAGANYGYTF

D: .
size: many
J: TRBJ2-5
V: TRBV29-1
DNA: TGCAGCGTTTTGACCGACAGGAACCAAGAGACCCAGTACTTC
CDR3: CSVLTDRNQETQYF

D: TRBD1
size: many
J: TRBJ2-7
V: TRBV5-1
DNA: TGCGCCAGCAGCCCAGACAGGGCTGGGGAGCAGTACTTC
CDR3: CASSPDRAGEQYF

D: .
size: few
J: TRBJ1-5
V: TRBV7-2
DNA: TGTGCCAGCAGCTTCGGGGAGGGACCCTTCGTGCCCCAGCATTTT
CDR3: CASSFGEGPFVPQHF

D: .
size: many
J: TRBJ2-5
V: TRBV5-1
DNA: TGCGCCAGCAGCTTGGTCGGGGTGAGGGAGACCCAGTACTTC
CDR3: CASSLVGVRETQYF

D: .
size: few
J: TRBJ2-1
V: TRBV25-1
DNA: TGTGCCAGCAGAAGGGGAGGCTCCTACAATGAGCAGTTCTTC
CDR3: CASRRGGSYNEQFF

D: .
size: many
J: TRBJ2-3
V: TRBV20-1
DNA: TGCAGTGCTCTCGGGGCAGCGCGGAGCACAGATACGCAGTATTTT
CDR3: CSALGAARSTDTQYF

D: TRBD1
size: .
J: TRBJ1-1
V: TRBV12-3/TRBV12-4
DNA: TGTGCCAGCAGTTGGGGACAGGGGTCCTATGCTTTCTTT
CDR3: CASSWGQGSYAFF

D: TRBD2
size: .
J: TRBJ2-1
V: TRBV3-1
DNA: TGTGCCAGCAGCTATTCTAGCGGGAGTCCATGGTCAGGCTCCTACAATGAGCAGTTCTTC
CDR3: CASSYSSGSPWSGSYNEQFF

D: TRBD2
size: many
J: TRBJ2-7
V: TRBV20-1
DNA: TGCAGTGCTCTAGCGGGGGACTCCTACGAGCAGTACTTC
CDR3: CSALAGDSYEQYF

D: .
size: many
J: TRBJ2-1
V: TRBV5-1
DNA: TGCGCCAGCAGCTTGGGGGGGTGGTCCTACAATGAGCAGTTCTTC
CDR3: CASSLGGWSYNEQFF

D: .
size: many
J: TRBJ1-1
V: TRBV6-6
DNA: TGTGCCAGCAAAACGACCCCTGGGACTGAAGCTTTCTTT
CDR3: CASKTTPGTEAFF

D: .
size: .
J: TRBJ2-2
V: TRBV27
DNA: TGTGCCAGCAGTTCTGGGGGGGGGGAGCTGTTTTTT
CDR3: CASSSGGGELFF

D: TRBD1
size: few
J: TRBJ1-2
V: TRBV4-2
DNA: TGTGCCAGCAGCCAAGTGGGACAGGGGGCGCTTCATGGCTACACCTTC
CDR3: CASSQVGQGALHGYTF

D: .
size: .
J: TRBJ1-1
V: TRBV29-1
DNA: TGCAGCGGTGATGGGGTCACTGAAGCTTTCTTT
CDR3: CSGDGVTEAFF

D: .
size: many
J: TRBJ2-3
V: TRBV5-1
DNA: TGCGCCAGCAGCTTGGGGACAGCGGGAACGGATACGCAGTATTTT
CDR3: CASSLGTAGTDTQYF